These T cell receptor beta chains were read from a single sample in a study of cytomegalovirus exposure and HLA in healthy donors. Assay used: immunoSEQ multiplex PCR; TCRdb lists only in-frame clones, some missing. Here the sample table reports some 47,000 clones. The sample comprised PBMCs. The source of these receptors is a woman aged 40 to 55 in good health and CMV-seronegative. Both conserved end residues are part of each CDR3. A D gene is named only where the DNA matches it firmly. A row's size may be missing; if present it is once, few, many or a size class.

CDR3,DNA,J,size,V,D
CSVGVSGRVDEQYF,TGCAGCGTTGGTGTTAGCGGGAGAGTCGACGAGCAGTACTTC,TRBJ2-7,.,TRBV29-1,TRBD2
CASSSGQIGAGELFF,TGTGCCAGCAGCTCAGGACAGATAGGAGCCGGGGAGCTGTTTTTT,TRBJ2-2,.,TRBV7-2,.
CSARRGGAFF,TGCAGTGCTAGGAGGGGGGGAGCTTTCTTT,TRBJ1-1,.,TRBV20-1,.
CRAIDRYNEQFF,TGCAGGGCTATTGACAGGTACAATGAGCAGTTCTTC,TRBJ2-1,.,TRBV29-1,.
CSAGGGAADTQYF,TGCAGCGCGGGCGGGGGGGCCGCAGATACGCAGTATTTT,TRBJ2-3,.,TRBV29-1,TRBD2
CASSQDHRGLYEQYF,TGCGCCAGCAGCCAAGATCACAGGGGGCTGTACGAGCAGTACTTC,TRBJ2-7,.,TRBV4-3,TRBD1
CASSQDIWQTQYF,TGTGCCAGCAGCCAAGATATTTGGCAGACCCAGTACTTC,TRBJ2-5,.,TRBV4-2,.
CASSLNRGLQTQYF,TGTGCCAGCAGCCTAAACCGAGGGTTGCAAACGCAGTATTTT,TRBJ2-3,.,TRBV7-6,.
CASSRDRGYEQYF,TGTGCCAGCAGCCGGGACAGGGGCTACGAGCAGTACTTC,TRBJ2-7,.,TRBV11-2,TRBD1
CASSPPGVVGNEQFF,TGTGCCAGCTCACCACCGGGAGTAGTTGGGAATGAGCAGTTCTTC,TRBJ2-1,.,TRBV18,.
CASSFSGSADTQYF,TGCGCCAGCAGCTTTAGCGGGAGCGCAGATACGCAGTATTTT,TRBJ2-3,.,TRBV5-1,TRBD2
CASSSKGGGEQYF,TGTGCCAGCAGCTCTAAAGGGGGTGGCGAGCAGTACTTC,TRBJ2-7,.,TRBV7-2,.
CASRREAGELFF,TGTGCCAGCAGACGTGAGGCCGGGGAGCTGTTTTTT,TRBJ2-2,.,TRBV2,.
CASSIDGGMTRSNTEAFF,TGTGCCAGTAGTATAGATGGGGGGATGACACGTTCGAACACTGAAGCTTTCTTT,TRBJ1-1,.,TRBV19,.
CASSSLTGSTDTQYF,TGTGCCAGCAGCTCATTGACAGGCAGCACAGATACGCAGTATTTT,TRBJ2-3,.,TRBV14,.
CASSPRAGGPSEQFF,TGTGCCAGCAGCCCCCGAGCGGGGGGGCCAAGTGAGCAGTTCTTC,TRBJ2-1,.,TRBV9,TRBD2
CACQGTGTDTQYF,TGTGCCTGTCAAGGGACTGGTACAGATACGCAGTATTTT,TRBJ2-3,.,TRBV30,.
CASSQEGQDTGELFF,TGCGCCAGCAGCCAAGAGGGACAGGACACCGGGGAGCTGTTTTTT,TRBJ2-2,.,TRBV4-3,TRBD1
CASSQVQGADSPLHF,TGTGCCAGCAGCCAAGTTCAGGGGGCTGATTCACCCCTCCACTTT,TRBJ1-6,medium-sized,TRBV4-2,TRBD1
CASSLVRGNYGYTF,TGTGCCAGCAGCTTAGTTAGGGGTAACTATGGCTACACCTTC,TRBJ1-2,.,TRBV11-2,.
CASSRSQGAGEQYF,TGTGCCAGCAGTAGGTCCCAGGGGGCGGGCGAGCAGTACTTC,TRBJ2-7,.,TRBV6-5,TRBD1
CASSIGRVGYTF,TGTGCCAGTAGTATCGGCAGGGTTGGCTACACCTTC,TRBJ1-2,.,TRBV19,.
CASHGTSGSNEQFF,TGTGCCAGCCATGGGACTAGCGGGAGCAATGAGCAGTTCTTC,TRBJ2-1,.,TRBV6-1,TRBD2
CASSGLAAGVITDTQYF,TGTGCCAGCAGTGGGTTAGCAGCGGGGGTAATCACAGATACGCAGTATTTT,TRBJ2-3,.,TRBV2,TRBD2
CASVFDSNSGANVLTF,TGCGCCAGCGTATTCGACAGTAACTCTGGGGCCAACGTCCTGACTTTC,TRBJ2-6,.,TRBV5-1,.
CASSQGGGGLGTGELFF,TGTGCCAGCAGCCAAGGGGGTGGCGGGTTAGGAACCGGGGAGCTGTTTTTT,TRBJ2-2,.,TRBV4-2,.
CASSSGGGGLHEQFF,TGTGCCAGCAGCTCAGGAGGGGGGGGCCTGCATGAGCAGTTCTTC,TRBJ2-1,.,TRBV11-2,.
CASSADRMGNQPQHF,TGTGCCAGCTCAGCCGACAGGATGGGCAATCAGCCCCAGCATTTT,TRBJ1-5,.,TRBV18,.
CASSQAPGFRPINRRNEQFF,TGTGCCAGCAGCCAAGCTCCGGGTTTTAGACCCATAAATCGACGTAATGAGCAGTTCTTC,TRBJ2-1,.,TRBV4-2,.
CASSQDWNARGAFF,TGCGCCAGCAGCCAAGATTGGAATGCTCGGGGAGCTTTCTTT,TRBJ1-1,.,TRBV4-1,.